This note documents a single T cell receptor (beta chain) sequence. Its specificity is unknown. This sample is drawn from a study of shared clonotypes between healthy human individuals. The authors loaded around 190 ng DNA, approximately 30,000 T cell genomes, into sorted-subset replicate PCRs. Per the original methods: ImmunoSEQ sequences covered only the junction and lacked quality scores; filtering therefore differed. TCRdb's table, derived via immunoSEQ multiplex PCR, lists solely in-frame clones and lacks some. V and J calls and clone size follow that table, whereas D and trimming were derived from the DNA. The repertoire has more than 2 million clones, 90% to 95% of them found once; the top ten carry more than 0.1%. The germline CDR1 and CDR2 sequences are GTSNPN and SVGIG (reference sequence). This CDR3 is 13 amino acids long. Deletions cut 2 bases from V and 5 bases from J, with 10 bases between.

Regarding the study as a whole: Relative to their counterparts shared across all four donors, non-shared clonotypes exhibited diminished generation probabilities.

Sequenced input: naive CD4+ T cells sorted from blood. The subset was: CD45RA+ positively selected. The TCR was taken from a young man in good health. The chain uses TRBV30 and TRBJ1-5; D perhaps matches TRBD1 (6 bases). The CDR3 region is CAWSTGGYQPQHF. DNA of the CDR3: TGTGCCTGGAGTACCGGGGGCTATCAGCCCCAGCATTTT.